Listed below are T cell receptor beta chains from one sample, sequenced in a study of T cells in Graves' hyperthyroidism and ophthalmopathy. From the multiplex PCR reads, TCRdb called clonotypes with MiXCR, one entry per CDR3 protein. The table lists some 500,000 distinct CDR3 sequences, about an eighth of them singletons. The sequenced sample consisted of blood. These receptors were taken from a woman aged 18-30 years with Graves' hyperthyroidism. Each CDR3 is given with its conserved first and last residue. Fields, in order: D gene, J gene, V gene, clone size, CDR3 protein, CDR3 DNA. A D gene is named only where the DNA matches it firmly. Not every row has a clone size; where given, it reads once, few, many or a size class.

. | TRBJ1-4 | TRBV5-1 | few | CASSLATGANEKLFF | TGCGCCAGCAGCTTGGCGACAGGAGCTAATGAAAAACTGTTTTTT
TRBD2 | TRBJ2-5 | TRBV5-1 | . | CASSLRTSGYQETQYF | TGCGCCAGCAGCTTACGGACTAGCGGGTACCAAGAGACCCAGTACTTC
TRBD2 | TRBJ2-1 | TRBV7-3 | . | CASSFGGTMQFF | TGTGCCAGCAGCTTCGGGGGGACTATGCAGTTCTTC
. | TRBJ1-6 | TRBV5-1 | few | CASSPSELTASSYNSPLHF | TGCGCCAGCAGCCCCTCCGAGCTGACGGCGAGCTCCTATAATTCACCCCTCCACTTT
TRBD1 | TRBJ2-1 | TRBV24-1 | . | CATSDSGTGEVNEQFF | TGTGCCACCAGTGATTCGGGGACAGGGGAGGTGAATGAGCAGTTCTTC
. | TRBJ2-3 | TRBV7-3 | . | CASSLSRDGDTQYF | TGTGCCAGCAGCTTATCCAGGGACGGAGATACGCAGTATTTT
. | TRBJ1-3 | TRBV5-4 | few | CASSPQGPGNTIYF | TGTGCCAGCAGCCCACAGGGCCCTGGAAACACCATATATTTT
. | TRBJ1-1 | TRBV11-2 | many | CASSFQGTGNTEAFF | TGTGCCAGCAGCTTCCAAGGGACGGGGAACACTGAAGCTTTCTTT
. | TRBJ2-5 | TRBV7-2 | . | CASSPETRRNWTQYF | TGCGCCAGCAGCCCGGAAACCCGACGGAATTGGACCCAGTACTTC
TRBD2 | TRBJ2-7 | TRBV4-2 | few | CAAGGGSGEQYF | TGTGCCGCTGGGGGGGGAAGTGGCGAGCAGTACTTC
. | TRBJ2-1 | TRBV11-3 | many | CASSSRDRNSYNEQFF | TGTGCCAGCAGCTCGAGAGACAGAAACTCCTACAATGAGCAGTTCTTC
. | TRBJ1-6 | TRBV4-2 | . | CASSQGTGISSYNSPLHF | TGTGCCAGCAGCCAAGGCACGGGGATTAGCTCCTATAATTCACCCCTCCACTTT
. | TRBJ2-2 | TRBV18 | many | CASSPQTGNTGELFF | TGTGCCAGCTCACCGCAGACAGGGAACACCGGGGAGCTGTTTTTT
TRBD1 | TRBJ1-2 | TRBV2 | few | CASSLRGQGAEGYTF | TGTGCCAGCAGTCTCCGGGGACAGGGGGCGGAGGGCTACACCTTC
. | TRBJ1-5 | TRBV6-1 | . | CASSERGRGDGGNQPQHF | TGTGCCAGCAGTGAAAGGGGCAGGGGAGATGGGGGCAATCAGCCCCAGCATTTT
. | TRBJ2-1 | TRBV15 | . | CATSRVGRGDYNEQFF | TGTGCCACCAGCAGAGTTGGGCGAGGGGACTACAATGAGCAGTTCTTC
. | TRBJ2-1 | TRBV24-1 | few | CATNDLSGGAGANEQFF | TGTGCCACCAATGATTTGAGTGGCGGGGCAGGAGCAAATGAGCAGTTCTTC
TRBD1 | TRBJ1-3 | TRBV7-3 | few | CASSKTGGSGNTIYF | TGTGCCAGCAGCAAAACAGGGGGATCTGGAAACACCATATATTTT
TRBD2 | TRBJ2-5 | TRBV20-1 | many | CSARDQLGLAGATRETQYF | TGCAGTGCTAGAGATCAGTTAGGGCTAGCGGGAGCCACCAGGGAGACCCAGTACTTC
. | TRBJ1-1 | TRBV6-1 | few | CASSVEAFF | TGTGCCAGCAGTGTTGAAGCTTTCTTT
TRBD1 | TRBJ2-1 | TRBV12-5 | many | CATNQQGAVPHEQFF | TGTGCTACCAACCAACAGGGGGCGGTCCCCCATGAGCAGTTCTTC
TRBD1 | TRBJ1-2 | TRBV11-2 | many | CASSTQTGEQYGYTF | TGTGCCAGCAGCACACAGACAGGGGAACAATATGGCTACACCTTC
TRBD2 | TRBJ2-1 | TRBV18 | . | CASSPPAGGSYNEQFF | TGTGCCAGCTCACCACCAGCGGGAGGATCCTACAATGAGCAGTTCTTC
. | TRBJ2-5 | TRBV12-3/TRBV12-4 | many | CASSLMGTGQETQYF | TGTGCCAGCAGTTTAATGGGGACTGGCCAAGAGACCCAGTACTTC
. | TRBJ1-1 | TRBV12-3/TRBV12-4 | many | CASRPGTLNTEAFF | TGTGCCAGCAGGCCCGGGACCCTGAACACTGAAGCTTTCTTT
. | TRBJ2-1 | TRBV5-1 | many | CASSYVAGAHNEQFF | TGCGCCAGCAGCTATGTGGCCGGAGCCCACAATGAGCAGTTCTTC
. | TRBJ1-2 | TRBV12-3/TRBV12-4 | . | CASSPIRQPDYGYTF | TGTGCCAGCAGTCCTATTCGACAGCCCGACTATGGCTACACCTTC
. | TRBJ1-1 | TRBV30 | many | CAWSFGQHYEAFF | TGTGCCTGGAGTTTCGGACAGCACTATGAAGCTTTCTTT
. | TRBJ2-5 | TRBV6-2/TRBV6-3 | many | CASSIAHGVETQYF | TGTGCCAGCAGCATAGCCCACGGGGTAGAGACCCAGTACTTC
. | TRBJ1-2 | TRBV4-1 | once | CASSQAAQPTF | TGCGCCAGCAGCCAAGCCGCCCAGCCTACCTTC
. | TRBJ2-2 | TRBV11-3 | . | CASSQLGVGRTGELFF | TGTGCCAGCAGCCAGCTCGGGGTCGGTCGCACCGGGGAGCTGTTTTTT
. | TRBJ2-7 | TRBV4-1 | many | CASSQVGSQGTSEQYF | TGCGCCAGCAGCCAGGTCGGGAGCCAGGGTACCAGCGAGCAGTACTTC
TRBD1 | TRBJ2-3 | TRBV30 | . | CAWRSPTGPDTQYF | TGTGCCTGGAGAAGCCCGACAGGGCCAGATACGCAGTATTTT
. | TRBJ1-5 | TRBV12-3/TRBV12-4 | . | CASSPDSVFFSNQPQHF | TGTGCCAGCAGCCCAGACAGCGTCTTTTTTAGCAATCAGCCCCAGCATTTT
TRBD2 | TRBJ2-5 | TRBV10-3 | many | CAISEPGLAGRETQYF | TGTGCCATCAGTGAACCGGGACTAGCGGGACGCGAGACCCAGTACTTC
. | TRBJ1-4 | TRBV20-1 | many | CSARQGTNEKLFF | TGCAGTGCTAGACAGGGAACTAATGAAAAACTGTTTTTT
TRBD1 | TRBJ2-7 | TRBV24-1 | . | CATSDNRGSPYEQYF | TGTGCCACCAGTGATAACAGGGGGTCCCCCTACGAGCAGTACTTC
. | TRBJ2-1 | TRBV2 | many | CASSESVLATWNEQFF | TGTGCCAGCAGTGAGAGTGTGCTAGCGACTTGGAATGAGCAGTTCTTC
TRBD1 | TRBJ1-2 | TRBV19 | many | CASTPRDRGTLGYTF | TGTGCCAGTACCCCTCGGGACAGGGGGACGCTTGGCTACACCTTC